These 25 T cell receptor beta chains came from one sample sequenced in a study of cytomegalovirus exposure and HLA in healthy donors. The PCR was carried out with 60 Vbeta primers and 13 Jbeta primers. The method was immunoSEQ multiplex PCR; TCRdb's version includes in-frame clones alone and lacks a portion of them. The sample yields more than 95,000 clones, approximately 70% seen once. The sequenced sample was PBMCs. The receptors here all came from a woman between 50 and 59 years old in good health and CMV-seronegative.

The chain couples TRBV29-1 to TRBJ2-5; 9 bases are shared with TRBD2. In germline, CDR1 is SQVTM, CDR2 ANQGSEA. V lost 6 bases, J lost 6 bases, and 5 bases stayed unmatched. The CDR3 totals 12 residues. Written as DNA, the CDR3 is TGCAGCGTGGGCGGGGGGGCCAAGACCCAGTACTTC. Its protein is CSVGGGAKTQYF.

Note on this clone: At one end the junction does not follow the germline gene, possibly because of a read error. The CDR3 protein is CASSLIQSYVQYF. The CDR3 bases are TGTGCCAGCAGCTTAATACAGTCCTACGTGCAGTACTTC. This chain uses TRBV7-8 with TRBJ2-7; D unresolved. The CDR3 is made up of 13 amino acids. Germline assignment: CDR1 SGHVS and CDR2 FQNEAQ. Variable domain in full (rest from reference TRBV7-8 and TRBJ2-7): GAGVSQSPRYKVAKRGQDVALRCDPISGHVSLFWYQQALGQGPEFLTYFQNEAQLDKSGLPSDRFFAERPEGSVSTLKIQRTQQEDSAVYLCASSLIQSYVQYFGPGTRLTVT.

The chain has TRBV5-1 and TRBJ2-7, with 10 bases fitting TRBD1. Germline V gene sequence: CDR1 SGHRS, CDR2 YFSETQ. V dropped 4 bases and J dropped 6; count of bases not matched to a gene: 13. The CDR3 contains 16 residues. The CDR3 coding sequence is TGCGCCAGCAGCGTACCCACCGGGACAGGGGTAATCGAGCAGTACTTC. This sequence encodes CASSVPTGTGVIEQYF.

This rearrangement joins TRBV18 to TRBJ2-7; 9 bases are a match to TRBD2. V trimming: 6 bases; J trimming: 5 bases; junction bases outside the gene matches: 8. Germline V gives CDR1 KGHSH, CDR2 LQKENI. CDR3 length equals 14 residues. Here the CDR3 DNA reads TGTGCCAGCTCCGGAGGCGGGAGGGACAACGAGCAGTACTTC. Translation gives CASSGGGRDNEQYF.

This sequence joins TRBV9 and TRBJ2-2, with TRBD2 matching over 9 bases. CDR3 length equals 15 residues. CDR1 and CDR2 (germline): SGDLS, YYNGEE. V lost 5 bases to trimming and J lost 4 bases; unmatched junction nucleotides: 6. The CDR3 is CASSGGLALTGELFF. The CDR3 DNA sequence: TGTGCCAGCAGTGGGGGACTAGCTCTCACCGGGGAGCTGTTTTTT. The entire variable domain, with the rest obtained from reference TRBV9 and TRBJ2-2, is as follows: DSGVTQTPKHLITATGQRVTLRCSPRSGDLSVYWYQQSLDQGLQFLIQYYNGEERAKGNILERFSAQQFPDLHSELNLSSLELGDSALYFCASSGGLALTGELFFGEGSRLTVL.

This chain joins TRBV2 and TRBJ1-1; D remains unclear. The V end was cut by 2 bases, the J end by 2 bases, with 6 bases between. Germline-derived CDR1 and CDR2 are SNHLY and FYNNEI. The CDR3 is made up of 13 amino acids. The CDR3 protein is CASSEHTNTEAFF. CDR3 nucleotide sequence: TGTGCCAGCAGTGAACACACAAACACTGAAGCTTTCTTT.

This sequence joins TRBV28 and TRBJ1-1, with TRBD1 matching over 9 bases. V trimming: 5 bases; J trimming: 3 bases; junction bases outside the gene matches: 4. The CDR3 length is 14 residues. Germline CDR1 and CDR2: MDHEN and SYDVKM. Here the CDR3 reads CASSTTGGDTEAFF. The CDR3 DNA reads as TGTGCCAGCAGTACCACAGGGGGCGACACTGAAGCTTTCTTT.

The chain carries TRBV1 and TRBJ2-7; the table's D gene call, TRBD2, was not cross checked with the DNA. TRBV1 is a pseudogene locus. This CDR3 is 14 amino acids long. The CDR3 coding sequence is TGCACCAGCAGCCAAGATTGCGGTCACTACGAGCAGTACTTC. Its translation is CTSSQDCGHYEQYF.

This chain connects TRBV7-7 to TRBJ2-5; 8 bases are a match to TRBD1. CDR3 size: 17 residues. Germline V gene lookup returns CDR1 SSHAT and CDR2 FNYEAQ (reference sequence). V was clipped by 5 bases and J by 5 bases; unmatched bases: 16. The CDR3: CASSTRLRTGKAETQYF. The CDR3, as DNA: TGTGCCAGCAGCACACGACTACGGACAGGGAAGGCGGAGACCCAGTACTTC.

V and J are TRBV11-3 and TRBJ2-1, with 10 bases that match TRBD2. The CDR3 covers 16 residues. V dropped 5 bases and J dropped 4; count of bases not matched to a gene: 8. Germline loops: CDR1 SGHNT, CDR2 YENEEA. The CDR3 coding sequence is TGTGCCAGCAGCCCCATAGCGGGAGGAACTTACAATGAGCAGTTCTTC. Residues: CASSPIAGGTYNEQFF.

The sample holds a few counts of this clone. The chain recombines TRBV18 with TRBJ2-7; weak D call: TRBD2 (5 bases). This CDR3 is 16 amino acids long. Germline CDR1 reads KGHSH; CDR2 reads LQKENI. The V end lost 6 bases, the J end lost 3 bases, and 21 bases lay between the germline ends. The CDR3 nucleotides read TGTGCCAGCTCCCCGGGCCGAACTGGACTGTTCTACGAGCAGTACTTC. It translates to CASSPGRTGLFYEQYF.

The chain employs TRBV9 and TRBJ2-1, with D perhaps matching TRBD2 (5 bases). V gave up 0 bases and J gave up 3 bases, with 7 bases separating them. In germline, CDR1 is SGDLS, CDR2 YYNGEE. CDR3 length: 14 residues. CDR3 nucleotide sequence: TGTGCCAGCAGCGTAGTGGCGGGCTACAATGAGCAGTTCTTC. This translates into CASSVVAGYNEQFF.

Only a few counts were recorded for this clone. This sequence joins TRBV7-8 and TRBJ2-7; D gene unclear. With 2 bases removed from V and 1 base from J, the gap between germline ends came to 6 bases. The CDR3 extends over 13 amino acids. Germline V gene sequence: CDR1 SGHVS, CDR2 FQNEAQ. The DNA for the CDR3 is TGTGCCAGCAGCTTAAGCAATTCCTACGAGCAGTACTTC. It yields the protein CASSLSNSYEQYF.

The rearrangement joins TRBV7-6 to TRBJ2-3, with TRBD2 identical over 9 bases. Trimming cost V 0 bases and J 1 base; bases outside gene matches: 8. The CDR3 consists of 18 residues. Germline V gene sequence: CDR1 SGHVS, CDR2 FNYEAQ. CDR3 in amino acids: CASSLAPASSGGTDTQYF. For the CDR3, the DNA is TGTGCCAGCAGCTTAGCCCCGGCCTCTAGCGGGGGCACAGATACGCAGTATTTT.

This clone is medium-sized by share. This sequence joins TRBV6-7 and TRBJ1-2, with D hard to call. TRBV6-7 is an open reading frame whose function is uncertain. Trimming shortened V by 2 bases and J by 2 bases, and 30 bases separated the two germline ends. The CDR3 has 21 amino acids. CDR3 protein: CASSYGEIGTLPEGKNYGYTF. The CDR3 DNA follows: TGTGCCAGCAGTTACGGGGAAATTGGTACATTACCAGAGGGAAAGAACTATGGCTACACCTTC.

The J gene is TRBJ2-7, the V gene TRBV7-9; possible D gene TRBD1, 5 bases. V was shortened by 5 bases and J by 0 bases, with 14 bases between the two germline ends. The V gene's germline CDR1 is SEHNR and CDR2 FQNEAQ (reference sequence). The CDR3 is made up of 15 amino acids. CDR3 DNA sequence: TGTGCCAGCAGCCCCGCGGTGACAGCCTCCTACGAGCAGTACTTC. Its translation is CASSPAVTASYEQYF.

This clone was seen only a few times. This rearrangement joins TRBV5-1 to TRBJ1-1; D remains ambiguous. In germline, CDR1 is SGHRS, CDR2 YFSETQ. This CDR3 has 13 amino acids. V lost 0 bases and J 1 base, leaving 4 bases between the germline ends. CDR3 amino acids: CASSLGGNTEAFF. The CDR3, as DNA: TGCGCCAGCAGCTTGGGCGGGAACACTGAAGCTTTCTTT.

The chain joins TRBV28 to TRBJ1-1; TRBD1 might be the D (5 bases). Germline CDR1 and CDR2: MDHEN and SYDVKM. V lost 3 bases, J lost 1 base, and 9 bases lay in between. This CDR3 contains 14 residues. The CDR3 nucleotides read TGTGCCAGCAGTTTGGGGCTTGGGAACACTGAAGCTTTCTTT. This encodes CASSLGLGNTEAFF.

The CDR3 DNA is TGTGCCAGCAGCTCTCCCGCCGGGGGACTAGCGGATCCCCTCGCGCAGTTCTTC. It specifies CASSSPAGGLADPLAQFF. The rearrangement links TRBV7-2 to TRBJ2-1, with 11 positions matching TRBD2. The germline gives CDR1 SGHTA, CDR2 FQGNSA. Germline trimming cut 4 bases from V and 12 bases from J; bases unmatched to any gene: 20. CDR3 length: 18 residues.

The chain couples TRBV28 to TRBJ1-3; possibly TRBD1 for D (6 bases). Germline V gene lookup returns CDR1 MDHEN and CDR2 SYDVKM. V lost 5 bases, J lost 5 bases, and 7 bases lay in between. The CDR3 is 12 amino acids. The CDR3 spells CASSDRRNTIYF. In DNA form, the CDR3 reads TGTGCCAGCAGTGACAGGAGAAACACCATATATTTT.

V and J are TRBV7-3 and TRBJ2-1, with a possible D match to TRBD1 (6 bases). V gave up 5 bases and J gave up 13 bases, with 18 bases separating them. Germline V gene lookup returns CDR1 SGHTA and CDR2 FQGTGA. This CDR3 has 13 residues. CDR3 coding DNA: TGTGCCAGCAGCCGAGGCACAGGGTGGTCTCAGTTCTTC. Amino acid sequence: CASSRGTGWSQFF.

This sequence joins TRBV4-1 and TRBJ2-5; tentatively, D is TRBD1 (6 bases). V dropped 4 bases and J dropped 4 bases, with 19 bases sitting between them. The V gene's germline CDR1 is MGHRA and CDR2 YSYEKL. The CDR3 loop spans 16 amino acids. The CDR3 loop reads CASSRTQGGRGETQYF. CDR3 coding DNA: TGCGCCAGCAGCCGGACACAGGGCGGCCGGGGAGAGACCCAGTACTTC.

The chain combines TRBV27 with TRBJ1-2; perhaps TRBD1 as D (6 bases). Germline CDR1 is MNHEY and CDR2 is SMNVEV (reference sequence). CDR3 length equals 15 residues. Trimming cost V 3 bases and J 6 bases, with 17 bases left between them. The CDR3: CASSFRQGSPNGYTF. Here the CDR3 DNA reads TGTGCCAGCAGTTTCCGGCAGGGGAGCCCCAATGGCTACACCTTC.

J is TRBJ1-2 and V is TRBV18, with D possibly being TRBD1 (5 bases). CDR1 KGHSH and CDR2 LQKENI come from the germline V gene. Between the trimmed V and J ends, which lost 1 base and 6 bases, there was a span of 15 bases. The CDR3 has 15 amino acids. The CDR3 nucleotides read TGTGCCAGCTCACCACTGATCGACAGCACTGATGGCTACACCTTC. As protein: CASSPLIDSTDGYTF.

This chain joins TRBV6-1 and TRBJ1-4, with TRBD1 matching 9 bases. CDR3 size: 14 residues. The J segment lost 5 bases and the V segment lost 11 bases, leaving 9 bases of the junction unmatched. Germline V gives CDR1 MNHNS, CDR2 SASEGT. The DNA of the CDR3 is TGTGCCGGTAGACCCGGGACAGGGAATGAAAAACTGTTTTTT. It translates to CAGRPGTGNEKLFF.